This passage covers 20 T cell receptor beta chains from one sample sequenced in a study of cytomegalovirus exposure and HLA in healthy donors. In the PCR, 60 Vbeta and 13 Jbeta primers were used. Profiled with immunoSEQ multiplex PCR; TCRdb holds only in-frame clones, not every one. Of 130,000 or so clones in the sample, about four fifths were seen once. Sequencing input: PBMCs. These receptors originate from a man between 18 and 35 years old in good health and CMV-seronegative.

The rearrangement links TRBV27 to TRBJ1-1; D is possibly TRBD1 (5 bases). Between the trimmed V and J ends, which lost 5 bases and 5 bases, there was a span of 18 bases. CDR3 length: 15 amino acids. Germline V gene data show CDR1 as MNHEY and CDR2 as SMNVEV (reference sequence). CDR3 coding DNA: TGTGCCAGCAGTCCTCGACAGAACATCCCTACTGAAGCTTTCTTT. Amino acid sequence: CASSPRQNIPTEAFF.

The chain links TRBV5-5 to TRBJ2-1; TRBD1 is a possible D gene (5 bases). V lost 0 bases to trimming and J lost 1 base, with 14 bases between them. The CDR3 covers 17 residues. Per the germline V gene, CDR1 is SGHKS and CDR2 is YYEKEE (reference sequence). The DNA for the CDR3 is TGTGCCAGCAGCTTGGCCCAGGGAAGGGGTTCCTACAATGAGCAGTTCTTC. Protein product: CASSLAQGRGSYNEQFF.

The gene calls are TRBV7-9 and TRBJ1-2, with D possibly being TRBD1 (5 bases). V was trimmed by 5 bases and J by 4 bases, leaving 17 bases between them. This CDR3 spans 15 amino acids. CDR1 is SEHNR, CDR2 FQNEAQ, per germline (reference sequence). The chain's CDR3 is CASSPKGQGIYGYTF. Written as DNA, the CDR3 is TGTGCCAGCAGCCCGAAGGGGCAGGGTATCTATGGCTACACCTTC.

The chain couples TRBV10-1 to TRBJ1-1; 8 nucleotides match TRBD1. The CDR3 covers 13 residues. Per germline, CDR1 WNHNN and CDR2 SYGVQD (reference sequence). The V gene end was trimmed by 11 bases and the J gene end by 5 bases; junction bases not matched to a gene: 10. Written as DNA, the CDR3 is TGCGCCTCATCCACAGGGGGATGGACTGAAGCTTTCTTT. It is translated as CASSTGGWTEAFF.

The chain uses TRBV15 and TRBJ2-2, with 7 bases that match TRBD2. After removal of 5 bases from V and 7 bases from J, the junction contained 10 bases not matched to a gene. Germline-derived CDR1 and CDR2 are LNHNV and YYDKDF (reference sequence). The length of the CDR3 is 15 residues. CDR3 protein: CATSRPGLFSGELFF. CDR3 nucleotides: TGTGCCACCAGCCGTCCGGGACTATTTAGCGGGGAGCTGTTTTTT.

The gene calls are TRBV4-1 and TRBJ1-2; 7 nucleotides line up with TRBD1. Per the germline V gene, CDR1 is MGHRA and CDR2 is YSYEKL. The CDR3 is made up of 14 amino acids. Germline trimming cut 6 bases from V and 2 bases from J; bases unmatched to any gene: 6. The chain's CDR3 is CASRPTGKNYGYTF. Written as DNA, the CDR3 is TGCGCCAGCAGACCGACAGGGAAAAACTATGGCTACACCTTC.

The chain employs TRBV7-9 and TRBJ1-3; a weak D match, TRBD1 (5 bases). Between the trimmed V and J ends, which lost 1 base and 2 bases, there was a span of 6 bases. Germline lookup yields CDR1 SEHNR and CDR2 FQNEAQ (reference sequence). The CDR3 runs 14 residues. The CDR3 loop reads CASSLGGAGNTIYF. As DNA, the CDR3 is TGTGCCAGCAGCTTAGGGGGGGCTGGAAACACCATATATTTT.

This clone was detected once. The V call is TRBV4-2, the J call TRBJ2-1; TRBD1 aligns across 7 bases. The CDR3 loop spans 14 amino acids. V lost 4 bases to trimming and J lost 3 bases; unmatched junction nucleotides: 3. Germline CDR1 and CDR2: LGHNA and YNFKEQ. CDR3 DNA: TGTGCCAGCAGCCGCCCAGGGGGCTACAATGAGCAGTTCTTC. It translates to CASSRPGGYNEQFF.

The chain combines TRBV18 with TRBJ2-6; D gene ambiguous. V was clipped by 0 bases and J by 3 bases, with 15 bases between them. The germline gives CDR1 KGHSH, CDR2 LQKENI. The CDR3 covers 18 residues. DNA for the CDR3: TGTGCCAGCTCACCACCGCCAACACAAACAAGTGGGGCCAACGTCCTGACTTTC. It translates to CASSPPPTQTSGANVLTF.

The chain employs TRBV11-1 and TRBJ1-4, with 7 bases fitting TRBD1. The trim removed 2 bases at V and 8 bases at J, leaving 11 bases unmatched. CDR1 and CDR2 from the germline V gene are SGHAT and FQDESV (reference sequence). The CDR3 consists of 16 residues. The CDR3 nucleotides are TGTGCCAGCAGCTTAATCGGAGACAGGGTCGGAGAAAAACTGTTTTTT. Protein sequence: CASSLIGDRVGEKLFF.

CDR3 sequence (DNA): TGTGCCAGCAGCGGTCCCGGGGAGACCGACGAGCAGTACTTC. Translation gives CASSGPGETDEQYF. The rearrangement links TRBV5-7 to TRBJ2-7; D is perhaps TRBD2 (5 bases). TRBV5-7 is known as an ORF, though its function is uncertain. V was trimmed by 4 bases and J by 5 bases, leaving 16 bases between them. This CDR3 is built from 14 residues.

The gene calls are TRBV4-2 and TRBJ1-5, with D possibly being TRBD1 (5 bases). Germline CDR1 is LGHNA and CDR2 is YNFKEQ. The V and J ends lost 0 bases and 7 bases respectively, with 13 bases between them. The CDR3 contains 15 residues. CDR3 loop: CASSQDGQGGQPQHF. The CDR3 coding sequence is TGTGCCAGCAGCCAAGATGGGCAGGGTGGGCAGCCCCAGCATTTT.

This clone was detected only once. The CDR3 loop is CASSLAPRGRGSSYNSPLHF. CDR3 DNA sequence: TGTGCCAGCAGCTTAGCGCCTAGGGGGAGAGGGAGCTCCTATAATTCACCCCTCCACTTT. The V gene is TRBV7-8, the J gene TRBJ1-6; D possibly corresponds to TRBD1 (6 bases). From germline, CDR1 is SGHVS and CDR2 FQNEAQ. The CDR3 has 20 amino acids. Trimming cost V 0 bases and J 0 bases, with 18 bases left between them.

The gene calls are TRBV5-1 and TRBJ2-1; TRBD2 matches 10 bases. CDR3 length: 17 amino acids. CDR1 and CDR2 (germline): SGHRS, YFSETQ. V lost 0 bases and J lost 7; bases outside the gene matches: 10. The CDR3, as DNA: TGCGCCAGCAGCTTGGTCTGGGGACTAGCGATCGGGAATGAGCAGTTCTTC. Translation: CASSLVWGLAIGNEQFF.

V and J are TRBV5-1 and TRBJ2-2; 8 nucleotides match TRBD1. The CDR3 contains 13 residues. J gave up 6 bases and V 6 bases, and 4 bases lay outside the gene matches. Germline V lookup: CDR1 SGHRS, CDR2 YFSETQ. CDR3 DNA: TGCGCCAGCAAAACAGGGGGTCCCGGGGAGCTGTTTTTT. Its protein is CASKTGGPGELFF.

The genes are TRBV19 and TRBJ1-1, with D possibly being TRBD1 (5 bases). V lost 7 bases to trimming and J lost 1 base, with 13 bases between them. CDR1 is LNHDA, CDR2 SQIVND, per germline (reference sequence). The CDR3 has 14 amino acids. In nucleotides, the CDR3 is TGTGCCAGTAACCCGGGACTGCCGAACACTGAAGCTTTCTTT. Its protein product is CASNPGLPNTEAFF.

The chain links TRBV5-6 to TRBJ1-3, with D maybe TRBD1 (5 bases). The CDR3 contains 13 residues. Trimming left V 0 bases short and J 4 bases short, with 5 bases between. Germline V gene data show CDR1 as SGHDT and CDR2 as YYEEEE. The chain's CDR3 is CASSLDRGNTIYF. The CDR3 nucleotides are TGTGCCAGCAGCTTGGACAGGGGAAACACCATATATTTT. The full variable domain, completed using reference TRBV5-6 and TRBJ1-3, is DAGVTQSPTHLIKTRGQQVTLRCSPKSGHDTVSWYQQALGQGPQFIFQYYEEEERQRGNFPDRFSGHQFPNYSSELNVNALLLGDSALYLCASSLDRGNTIYFGEGSWLTVV.

V and J are TRBV2 and TRBJ1-1, with D hard to call. The CDR3 covers 11 residues. Germline V gene data show CDR1 as SNHLY and CDR2 as FYNNEI. V was shortened by 6 bases and J by 11 bases, with 13 bases between the two germline ends. This CDR3 reads CASSATVGAFF. Here the CDR3 DNA reads TGTGCCAGCAGCGCCACAGTTGGGGCTTTCTTT. Supplemented by reference TRBV2 and TRBJ1-1, the full variable domain reads EPEVTQTPSHQVTQMGQEVILRCVPISNHLYFYWYRQILGQKVEFLVSFYNNEISEKSEIFDDQFSVERPDGSNFTLKIRSTKLEDSAMYFCASSATVGAFFGQGTRLTVV.

This chain joins TRBV7-3 and TRBJ2-1; TRBD2 might be the D (7 bases). CDR1 and CDR2 (germline): SGHTA, FQGTGA. This CDR3 comprises 15 residues. Deletions cut 2 bases from V and 7 bases from J, with 15 bases between. The CDR3: CASSLYRGAVNEQFF. The CDR3 coding sequence is TGTGCCAGCAGCTTATACCGGGGGGCAGTAAATGAGCAGTTCTTC. The full variable domain, its missing parts supplied by reference TRBV7-3 and TRBJ2-1, is GAGVSQTPSNKVTEKGKYVELRCDPISGHTALYWYRQSLGQGPEFLIYFQGTGAADDSGLPNDRFFAVRPEGSVSTLKIQRTERGDSAVYLCASSLYRGAVNEQFFGPGTRLTVL.

This rearrangement joins TRBV2 to TRBJ1-6; TRBD1 matches 8 bases. The CDR3 runs to 16 residues. Germline V gives CDR1 SNHLY, CDR2 FYNNEI. Losses at the gene ends were 8 bases for V and 0 bases for J; bases not matched to a gene: 6. CDR3 loop: CASFGQGSSYNSPLHF. The CDR3 coding sequence is TGTGCCAGCTTCGGACAGGGAAGCTCCTATAATTCACCCCTCCACTTT.